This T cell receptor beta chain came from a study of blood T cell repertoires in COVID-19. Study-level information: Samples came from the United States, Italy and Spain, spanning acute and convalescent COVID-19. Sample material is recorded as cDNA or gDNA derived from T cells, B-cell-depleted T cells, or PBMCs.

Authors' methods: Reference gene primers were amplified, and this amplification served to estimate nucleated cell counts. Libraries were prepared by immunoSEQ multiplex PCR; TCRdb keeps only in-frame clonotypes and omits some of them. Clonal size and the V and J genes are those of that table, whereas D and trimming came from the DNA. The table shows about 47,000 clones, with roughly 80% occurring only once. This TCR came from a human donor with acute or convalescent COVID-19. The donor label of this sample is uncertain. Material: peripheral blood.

The CDR3: CASSLLAGTYNEQFF. DNA of the CDR3: TGTGCCAGCAGTTTACTAGCGGGCACCTACAATGAGCAGTTCTTC. The chain has TRBV28 and TRBJ2-1, with TRBD2 matching over 8 bases. CDR3 length: 15 amino acids. CDR1 MDHEN and CDR2 SYDVKM come from the germline V gene. Trimming removed 2 bases from V and 2 bases from J; junction bases left unmatched: 2.